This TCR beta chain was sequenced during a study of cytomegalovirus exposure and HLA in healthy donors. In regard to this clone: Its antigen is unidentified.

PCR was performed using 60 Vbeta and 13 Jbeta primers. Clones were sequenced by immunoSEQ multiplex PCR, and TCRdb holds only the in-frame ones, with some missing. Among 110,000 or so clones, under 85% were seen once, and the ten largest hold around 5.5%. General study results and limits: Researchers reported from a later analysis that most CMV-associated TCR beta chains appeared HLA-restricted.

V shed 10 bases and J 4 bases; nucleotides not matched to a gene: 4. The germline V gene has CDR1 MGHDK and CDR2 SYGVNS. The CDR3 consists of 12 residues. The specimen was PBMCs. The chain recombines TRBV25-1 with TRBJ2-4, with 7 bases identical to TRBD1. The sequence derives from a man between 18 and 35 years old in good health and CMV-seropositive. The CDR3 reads CATGQAKNIQYF. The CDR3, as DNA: TGTGCCACCGGACAGGCTAAAAACATTCAGTACTTC.